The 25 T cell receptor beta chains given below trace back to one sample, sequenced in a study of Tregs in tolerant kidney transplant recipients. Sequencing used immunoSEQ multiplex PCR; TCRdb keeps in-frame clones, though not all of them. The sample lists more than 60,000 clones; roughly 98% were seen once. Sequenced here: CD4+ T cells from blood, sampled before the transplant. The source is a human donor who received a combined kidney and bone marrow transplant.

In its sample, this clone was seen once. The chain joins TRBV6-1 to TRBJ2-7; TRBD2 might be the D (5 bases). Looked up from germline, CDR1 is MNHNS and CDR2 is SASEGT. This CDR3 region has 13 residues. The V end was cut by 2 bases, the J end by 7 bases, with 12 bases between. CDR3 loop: CASSELSSGEQYF. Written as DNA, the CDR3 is TGTGCCAGCAGTGAATTAAGTTCGGGAGAGCAGTACTTC.

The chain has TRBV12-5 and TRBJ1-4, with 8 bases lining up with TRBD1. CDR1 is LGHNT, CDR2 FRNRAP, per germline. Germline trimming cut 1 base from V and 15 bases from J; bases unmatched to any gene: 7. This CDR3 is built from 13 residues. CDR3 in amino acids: CASGLGQGSNVFF. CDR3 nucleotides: TGTGCTAGTGGTTTGGGACAGGGGTCAAACGTGTTTTTT. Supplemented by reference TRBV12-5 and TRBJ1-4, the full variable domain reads DARVTQTPRHKVTEMGQEVTMRCQPILGHNTVFWYRQTMMQGLELLAYFRNRAPLDDSGMPKDRFSAEMPDATLATLKIQPSEPRDSAVYFCASGLGQGSNVFFGSGTQLSVL.

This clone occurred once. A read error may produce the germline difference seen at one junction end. The CDR3 here is CASSPGKLSEKDF. DNA for the CDR3: TGTGCCAGCAGCCCCGGGAAGCTTTCGGAAAAGGATTTT. This chain links TRBV7-2 with TRBJ2-3; a possible D gene is TRBD2 (5 bases). Germline loops: CDR1 SGHTA, CDR2 FQGNSA. There are 13 residues in the CDR3.

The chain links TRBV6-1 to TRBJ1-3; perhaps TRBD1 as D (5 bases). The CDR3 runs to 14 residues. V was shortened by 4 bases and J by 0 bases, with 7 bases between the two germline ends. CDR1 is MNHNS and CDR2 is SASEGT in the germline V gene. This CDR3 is CASSGQLSGNTIYF. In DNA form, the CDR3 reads TGTGCCAGCAGTGGACAGCTCTCTGGAAACACCATATATTTT.

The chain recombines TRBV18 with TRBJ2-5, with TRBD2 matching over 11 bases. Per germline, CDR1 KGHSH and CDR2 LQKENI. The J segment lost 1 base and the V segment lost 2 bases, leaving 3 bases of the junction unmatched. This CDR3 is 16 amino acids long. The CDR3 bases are TGTGCCAGCTCACCAACTAGCGGGAGAACCCAAGAGACCCAGTACTTC. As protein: CASSPTSGRTQETQYF.

CDR3 residues: CASNRTSGSGPQYF. CDR3 in DNA: TGTGCCAGCAACCGTACTAGCGGGAGTGGGCCCCAGTACTTC. The J gene is TRBJ2-5, the V gene TRBV6-5; 11 nucleotides align to TRBD2. Trimming cost V 7 bases and J 9 bases; bases outside gene matches: 10. CDR3 size: 14 residues. Germline V gives CDR1 MNHEY, CDR2 SVGAGI.

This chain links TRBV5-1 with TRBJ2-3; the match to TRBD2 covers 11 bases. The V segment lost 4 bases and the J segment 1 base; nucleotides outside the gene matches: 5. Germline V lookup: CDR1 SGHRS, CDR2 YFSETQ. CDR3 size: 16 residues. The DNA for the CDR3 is TGCGCCAGCAGCATCGAGACTAGCGGGGGCACAGATACGCAGTATTTT. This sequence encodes CASSIETSGGTDTQYF.

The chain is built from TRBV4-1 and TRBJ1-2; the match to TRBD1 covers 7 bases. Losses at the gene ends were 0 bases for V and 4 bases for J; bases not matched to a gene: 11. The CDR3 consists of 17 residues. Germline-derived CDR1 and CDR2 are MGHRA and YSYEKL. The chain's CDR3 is CASSQELTGTYIYGYTF. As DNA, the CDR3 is TGCGCCAGCAGCCAAGAATTGACAGGGACCTATATCTATGGCTACACCTTC.

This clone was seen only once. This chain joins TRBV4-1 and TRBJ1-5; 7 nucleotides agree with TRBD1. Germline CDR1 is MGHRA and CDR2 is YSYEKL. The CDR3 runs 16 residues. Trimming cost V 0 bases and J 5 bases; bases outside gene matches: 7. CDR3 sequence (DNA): TGCGCCAGCAGCCAAGATGGCAGGGGGTGGGATCAGCCCCAGCATTTT. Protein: CASSQDGRGWDQPQHF.

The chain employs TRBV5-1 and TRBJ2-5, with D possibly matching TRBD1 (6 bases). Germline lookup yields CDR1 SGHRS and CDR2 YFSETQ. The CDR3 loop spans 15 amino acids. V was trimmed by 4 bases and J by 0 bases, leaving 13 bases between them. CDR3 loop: CASSTTTGYQETQYF. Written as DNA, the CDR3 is TGCGCCAGCAGCACAACGACAGGATACCAAGAGACCCAGTACTTC. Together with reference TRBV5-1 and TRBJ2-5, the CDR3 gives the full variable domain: KAGVTQTPRYLIKTRGQQVTLSCSPISGHRSVSWYQQTPGQGLQFLFEYFSETQRNKGNFPGRFSGRQFSNSRSEMNVSTLELGDSALYLCASSTTTGYQETQYFGPGTRLLVL.

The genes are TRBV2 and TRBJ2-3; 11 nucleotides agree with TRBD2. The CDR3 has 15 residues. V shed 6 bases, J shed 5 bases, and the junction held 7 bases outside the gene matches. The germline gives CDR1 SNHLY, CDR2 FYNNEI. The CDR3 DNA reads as TGTGCCAGCAGGGGGCTAGCGGGGGGCATAGATACGCAGTATTTT. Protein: CASRGLAGGIDTQYF.

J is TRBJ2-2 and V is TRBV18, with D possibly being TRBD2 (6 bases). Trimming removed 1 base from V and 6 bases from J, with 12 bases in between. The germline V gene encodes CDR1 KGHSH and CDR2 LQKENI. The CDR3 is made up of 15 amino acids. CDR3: CASSPLRGTAGELFF. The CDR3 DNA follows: TGTGCCAGCTCACCACTCCGGGGGACTGCCGGGGAGCTGTTTTTT.

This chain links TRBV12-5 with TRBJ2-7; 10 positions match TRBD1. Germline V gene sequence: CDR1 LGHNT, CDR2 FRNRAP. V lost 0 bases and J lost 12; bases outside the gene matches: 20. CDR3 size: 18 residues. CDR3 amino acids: CASGLVLSREDRGKEPYF. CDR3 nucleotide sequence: TGTGCTAGTGGTTTGGTACTATCTCGTGAGGACAGGGGGAAAGAACCGTACTTC.

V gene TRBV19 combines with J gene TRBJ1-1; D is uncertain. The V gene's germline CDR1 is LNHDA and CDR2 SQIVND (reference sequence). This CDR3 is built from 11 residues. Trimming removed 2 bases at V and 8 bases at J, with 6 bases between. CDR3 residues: CASSITSEAFF. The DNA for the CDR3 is TGTGCCAGTAGTATAACATCCGAAGCTTTCTTT.

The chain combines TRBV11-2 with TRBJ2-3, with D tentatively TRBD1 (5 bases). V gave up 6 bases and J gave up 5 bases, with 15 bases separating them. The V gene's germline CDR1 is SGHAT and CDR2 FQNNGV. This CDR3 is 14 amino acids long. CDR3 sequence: CASSPRAPIDTQYF. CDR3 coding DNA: TGTGCCAGCAGTCCCAGGGCACCCATAGATACGCAGTATTTT.

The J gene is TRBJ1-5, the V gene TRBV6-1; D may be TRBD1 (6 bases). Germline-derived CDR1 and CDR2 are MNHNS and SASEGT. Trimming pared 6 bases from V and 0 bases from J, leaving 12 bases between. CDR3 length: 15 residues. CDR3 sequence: CASSGGAYSNQPQHF. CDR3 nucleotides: TGTGCCAGCAGCGGGGGGGCGTATAGCAATCAGCCCCAGCATTTT.

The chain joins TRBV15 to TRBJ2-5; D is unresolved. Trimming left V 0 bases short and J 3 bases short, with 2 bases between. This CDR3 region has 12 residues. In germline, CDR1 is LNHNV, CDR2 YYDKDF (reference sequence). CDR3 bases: TGTGCCACCAGCAGAGATAAAGAGACCCAGTACTTC. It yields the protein CATSRDKETQYF.

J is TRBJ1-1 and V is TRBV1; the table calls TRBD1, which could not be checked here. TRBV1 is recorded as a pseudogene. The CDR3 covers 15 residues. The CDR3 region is CTSSQVLAVNTEAFF. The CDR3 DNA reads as TGCACCAGCAGCCAAGTTTTGGCAGTGAACACTGAAGCTTTCTTT.

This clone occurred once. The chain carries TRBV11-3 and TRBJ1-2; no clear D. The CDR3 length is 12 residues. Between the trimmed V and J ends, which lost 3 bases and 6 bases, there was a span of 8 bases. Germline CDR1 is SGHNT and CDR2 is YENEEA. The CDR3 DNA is TGTGCCAGCAGCTTCCGAACACATGGCTACACCTTC. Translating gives CASSFRTHGYTF.

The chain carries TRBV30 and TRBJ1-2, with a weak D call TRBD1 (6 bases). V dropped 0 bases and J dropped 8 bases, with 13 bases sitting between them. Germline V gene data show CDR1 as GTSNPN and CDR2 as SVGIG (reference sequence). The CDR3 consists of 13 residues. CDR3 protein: CAWSVLRDNGYTF. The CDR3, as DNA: TGTGCCTGGAGTGTACTCAGGGACAACGGCTACACCTTC.

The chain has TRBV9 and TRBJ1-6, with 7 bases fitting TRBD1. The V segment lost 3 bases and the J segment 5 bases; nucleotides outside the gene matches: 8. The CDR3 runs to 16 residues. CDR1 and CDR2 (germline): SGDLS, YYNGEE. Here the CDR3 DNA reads TGTGCCAGCAGCGCCAATCCGGGACAGCATAATTCACCCCTCCACTTT. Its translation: CASSANPGQHNSPLHF.

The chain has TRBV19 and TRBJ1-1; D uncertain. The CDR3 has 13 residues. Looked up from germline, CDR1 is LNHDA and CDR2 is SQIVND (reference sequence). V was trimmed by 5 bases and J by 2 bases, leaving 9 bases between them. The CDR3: CASSFTANTEAFF. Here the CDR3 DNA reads TGTGCCAGTAGTTTTACAGCTAACACTGAAGCTTTCTTT.

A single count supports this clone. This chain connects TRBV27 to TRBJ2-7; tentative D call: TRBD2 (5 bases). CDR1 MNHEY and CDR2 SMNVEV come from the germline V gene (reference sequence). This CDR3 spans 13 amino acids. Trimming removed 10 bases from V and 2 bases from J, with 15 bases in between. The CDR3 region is CATGNASPYEQYF. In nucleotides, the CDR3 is TGTGCCACCGGGAATGCATCCCCCTACGAGCAGTACTTC.

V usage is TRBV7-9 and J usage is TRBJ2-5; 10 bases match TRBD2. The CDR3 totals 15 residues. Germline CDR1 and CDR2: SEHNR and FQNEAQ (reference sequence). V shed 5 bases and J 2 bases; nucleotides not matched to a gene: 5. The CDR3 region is CASSLTSGEQETQYF. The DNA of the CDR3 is TGTGCCAGCAGCCTAACTAGCGGGGAACAAGAGACCCAGTACTTC.

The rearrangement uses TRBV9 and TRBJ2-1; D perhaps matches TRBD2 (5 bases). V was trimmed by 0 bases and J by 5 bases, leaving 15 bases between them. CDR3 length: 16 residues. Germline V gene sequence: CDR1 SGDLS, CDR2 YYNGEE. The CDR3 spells CASSVVDPADNNEQFF. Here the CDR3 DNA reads TGTGCCAGCAGCGTAGTGGATCCAGCGGATAACAATGAGCAGTTCTTC.